The clone carrying this T cell receptor beta chain is labeled medium-sized based on frequency. This record belongs to a study of synovial regulatory T cells in juvenile arthritis. Approximately eleven-patient cohort: some eleven active juvenile idiopathic arthritis patients, 3 polyarticular, 8 oligoarticular. Libraries were prepared by immunoSEQ multiplex PCR; TCRdb keeps only in-frame clonotypes and omits some of them. This listing includes about 10,000 clones. Germline V gene lookup returns CDR1 MNHEY and CDR2 SMNVEV (reference sequence). The length of the CDR3 is 18 residues. The entry carries no DNA sequence.

The chain employs TRBV27 and TRBJ2-7; TCRdb proposes TRBD1, but this gene call is untestable without DNA. The receptor's source is a donor between 2 and 29 years old with juvenile idiopathic arthritis. Source material: Treg cells from blood. Indicated subset: remaining (HLA-DR-negative) circulating blood Treg cells. The chain's CDR3 is CASSSLYPRQGQVYEQYF.